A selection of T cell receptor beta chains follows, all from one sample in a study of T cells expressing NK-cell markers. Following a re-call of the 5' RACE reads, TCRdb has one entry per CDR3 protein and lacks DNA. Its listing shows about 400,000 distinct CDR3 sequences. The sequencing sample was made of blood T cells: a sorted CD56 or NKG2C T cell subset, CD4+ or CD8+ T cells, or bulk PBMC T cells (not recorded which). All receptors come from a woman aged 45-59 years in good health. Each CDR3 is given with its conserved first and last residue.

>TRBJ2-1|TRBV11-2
CASSLGADRYYNEQFF
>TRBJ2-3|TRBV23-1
CASSQLVKELDTQYF
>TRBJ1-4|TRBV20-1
CSAKTYEKLFF
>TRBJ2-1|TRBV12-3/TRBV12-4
CASSWDRGRSREGEQFF
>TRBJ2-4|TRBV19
CASSRLAGGEKAKNIQYF
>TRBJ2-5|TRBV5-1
CASSLTSPGLAKDETQYF
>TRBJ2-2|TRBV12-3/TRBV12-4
CASSGASGRRWNTGELFF
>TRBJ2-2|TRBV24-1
CATSDLWRGTGELFF
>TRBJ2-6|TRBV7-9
CASSFVGSGANVLTF
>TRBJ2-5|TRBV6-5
CASTPGTLRETQYF
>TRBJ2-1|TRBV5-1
CASSLMGTYARRGYNEQFF
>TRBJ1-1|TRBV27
CARTDRGYTEAFF
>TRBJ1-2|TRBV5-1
CASSLVPTGAYGYTF
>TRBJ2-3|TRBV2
CASSEARDTQYF
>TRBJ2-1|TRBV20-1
CSARGLAGRGKDNEQFF
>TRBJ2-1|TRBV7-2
CASSPPGLVINEQFF
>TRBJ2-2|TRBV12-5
CASGLGENTGELFF
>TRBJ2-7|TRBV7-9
CASSYNRGGFLYEQYF
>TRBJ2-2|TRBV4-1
CASSQDPGSNTGELFF
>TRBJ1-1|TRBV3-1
CASSQEGGRWVNTEAFF
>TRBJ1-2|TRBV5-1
CASSLGKIEGYTF
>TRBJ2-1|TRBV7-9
CASSLPSGSRGEQFF
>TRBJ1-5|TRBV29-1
CSVARGQGNQPQHF
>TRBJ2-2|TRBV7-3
CASSLLEGGLGSTGELFF
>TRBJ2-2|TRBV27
CASSLSVGQGGSGELFF
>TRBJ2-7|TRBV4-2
CASSRTPGMGGSYEQYF
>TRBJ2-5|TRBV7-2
CASSQGTSGRETQYF
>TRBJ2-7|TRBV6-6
CASTGLDSHYEQYF
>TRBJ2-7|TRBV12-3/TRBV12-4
CASSLALGGGYYEQYF
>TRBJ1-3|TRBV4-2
CASSQDWSSGNTIYF
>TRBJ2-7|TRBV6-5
CASSSTSGHSYEQYF
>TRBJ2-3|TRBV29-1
CSGRKDSTDTQYF
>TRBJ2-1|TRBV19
CASSIPTSGSGNEQFF